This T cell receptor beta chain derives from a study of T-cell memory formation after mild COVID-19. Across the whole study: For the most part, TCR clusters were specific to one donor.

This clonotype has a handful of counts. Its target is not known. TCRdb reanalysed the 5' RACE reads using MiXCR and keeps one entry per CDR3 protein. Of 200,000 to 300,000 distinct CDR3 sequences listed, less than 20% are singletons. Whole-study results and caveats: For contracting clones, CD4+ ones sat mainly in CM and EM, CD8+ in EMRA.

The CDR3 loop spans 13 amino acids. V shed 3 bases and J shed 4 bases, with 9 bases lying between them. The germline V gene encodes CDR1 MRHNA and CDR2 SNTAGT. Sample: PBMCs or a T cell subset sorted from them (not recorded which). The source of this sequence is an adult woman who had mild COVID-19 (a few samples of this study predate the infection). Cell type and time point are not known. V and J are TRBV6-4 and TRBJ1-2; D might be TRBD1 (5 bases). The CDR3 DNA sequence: TGTGCCAGCAGTGATGGGGGAAGCTATGGCTACACCTTC. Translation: CASSDGGSYGYTF.